The rows below give T cell receptor beta chains drawn from one sample of a study of blood T cell repertoires in COVID-19. Here immunoSEQ multiplex PCR was the method, and the copy in TCRdb shows in-frame clones only, minus some. The sample lists about 78,000 clones, about 89% seen once, with approximately 5% in the top ten. The material sequenced was peripheral blood. These receptors originate from a man aged 45-65 years with active or convalescent COVID-19. Both conserved end residues are part of each CDR3. The D gene is left open where the match is weak. Rows give clone size only sometimes, using once, few, many, or a class for an expanded clone.

>TRBJ1-3|TRBV5-1|-|few
TGCGCCAGCAGCTTGGGTAGGGAGGCTGGAAACACCATATATTTT
CASSLGREAGNTIYF
>TRBJ2-7|TRBV5-6|TRBD1|-
TGTGCCAGCAGGGGGGGACAGGGGTTGTCCTACGAGCAGTACTTC
CASRGGQGLSYEQYF
>TRBJ2-2|TRBV10-2|TRBD2|-
TGCGCCAGCAAGTTAGCGGGGGCCGGGGAGCTGTTTTTT
CASKLAGAGELFF
>TRBJ1-2|TRBV6-5|-|-
TGTGCCAGCAGAAGCAGGAACCCTAACTATGGCTACACCTTC
CASRSRNPNYGYTF
>TRBJ1-5|TRBV3-1/TRBV3-2|-|-
TGTGCCAGCGGATTTGGGGGGGGAAATCAGCCCCAGCATTTT
CASGFGGGNQPQHF
>TRBJ1-1|TRBV28|-|-
TGTGCCAGCAGGACACTGAACACTGAAGCTTTCTTT
CASRTLNTEAFF
>TRBJ2-7|TRBV6-4|-|-
TGTGCCAGCAGCCCGGACAGGAGGGGTTCCTACGAGCAGTACTTC
CASSPDRRGSYEQYF
>TRBJ1-1|TRBV2|-|-
TGTGCCAGCCAGTTTGACACTGAAGCTTTCTTT
CASQFDTEAFF
>TRBJ2-5|TRBV3-1/TRBV3-2|-|once
TGTGCCAGCAGCCCCGGAGCGATACCCCAAGAGACCCAGTACTTC
CASSPGAIPQETQYF
>TRBJ1-4|TRBV25-1|-|many
TGTGCCAGCAGTTTAACGGTGGGCAGTGAAAAACTGTTTTTT
CASSLTVGSEKLFF
>TRBJ2-5|TRBV27|-|once
TGTGCCAGCAGTTTATTCCGGGACCAAGAGACCCAGTACTTC
CASSLFRDQETQYF
>TRBJ1-4|TRBV5-6|-|-
TGTGCCAGCAGCTTGGGTGGAGGGCTAGGGGAACTGTTTTTT
CASSLGGGLGELFF
>TRBJ1-5|TRBV10-1|-|-
TGCGCCAGCCAATCTGGGGGGGCGAATAGCAATCAGCCCCAGCATTTT
CASQSGGANSNQPQHF
>TRBJ1-5|TRBV7-9|TRBD1|-
TGTGCCAGCAGCCTACAGGGGTCTGAGAGTCAGCCCCAGCATTTT
CASSLQGSESQPQHF
>TRBJ2-7|TRBV7-2|-|-
TGTGCCAGCAGCCCCCAGGCTAGCAGCTACGAGCAGTACTTC
CASSPQASSYEQYF